The subject of this entry is one TCR beta chain. These data belong to a study of blood T cell repertoires in COVID-19. Study background: Sites across the United States, Italy and Spain contributed samples from acute and convalescent COVID-19. In each case, the material was cDNA or gDNA derived from T cells, B-cell-depleted T cells, or PBMCs.

Authors' analysis steps: Reference gene primers were amplified, and this amplification served to estimate nucleated cell counts. Clones were read by immunoSEQ multiplex PCR, and TCRdb kept only the in-frame ones, dropping some. Clonal size and the V and J genes are those of that table, whereas D and trimming came from the DNA. The repertoire holds approximately 190,000 clones, with roughly 90% as singletons. The sample taken for sequencing was peripheral blood. The source is a man aged 45-65 years with acute or convalescent COVID-19.

CDR3 in amino acids: CASSRTPVEYNSPLHF. The DNA of the CDR3 is TGTGCCAGCAGTCGTACCCCGGTGGAGTATAATTCACCCCTCCACTTT. The rearrangement uses TRBV9 and TRBJ1-6; D remains unclear. Germline V lookup: CDR1 SGDLS, CDR2 YYNGEE. The V gene lost 5 bases and the J gene lost 4 bases, with 16 bases spanning the gap. This CDR3 is built from 16 residues.